Following are 27 T cell receptor beta chains from one sample sequenced in a study of vaccination effects on CD4 cells after COVID-19. Sequencing used immunoSEQ multiplex PCR; TCRdb keeps in-frame clones, though not all of them. This sample has 45,000 to 55,000 clones, with about three quarters found just once. Their antigens remain unidentified. Cultured cells yielded isolated CD4+ T cells after 10 days. Participants completed two doses of the BNT162b2 or mRNA-1273 vaccine. Sequencing used CD4+ T cells from PBMCs cultured without peptide, obtained after COVID-19 vaccination. The receptors come from a human donor who received a COVID-19 vaccine.

The CDR3 region is CASSESSGGLREKLFF. Here the CDR3 DNA reads TGTGCCAGCAGTGAATCCTCGGGTGGATTGAGGGAAAAACTGTTTTTT. The chain employs TRBV2 and TRBJ1-4; no firm D call. The V end lost 2 bases, the J end lost 8 bases, and 18 bases lay between the germline ends. CDR3 length: 16 amino acids. The germline gives CDR1 SNHLY, CDR2 FYNNEI.

There are a few counts of this clone. The gene calls are TRBV6-6 and TRBJ2-3; a weak D match, TRBD2 (6 bases). The CDR3 covers 15 residues. Trimming took off 4 bases at V and 5 bases at J, with 16 bases between the two ends. CDR1 MNHNY and CDR2 SVGAGI come from the germline V gene (reference sequence). CDR3 sequence: CASSFRGAVLDTQYF. DNA for the CDR3: TGTGCCAGCAGTTTCCGCGGGGCCGTTTTAGATACGCAGTATTTT.

This clone showed up just a few times. The chain links TRBV2 to TRBJ2-7; D remains unclear. Germline CDR1 reads SNHLY; CDR2 reads FYNNEI. CDR3 length equals 14 residues. Trimming shortened V by 3 bases and J by 5 bases, and 14 bases separated the two germline ends. CDR3 in amino acids: CASSEYGNLDEQYF. The CDR3 bases are TGTGCCAGCAGTGAGTATGGCAATTTGGACGAGCAGTACTTC.

J is TRBJ2-1 and V is TRBV11-2; the match to TRBD2 covers 8 bases. Per germline, CDR1 SGHAT and CDR2 FQNNGV. This CDR3 is 16 amino acids long. V trimming: 6 bases; J trimming: 7 bases; junction bases outside the gene matches: 14. Here the CDR3 reads CASSLSGSGSLNEQFF. The CDR3 bases are TGTGCCAGCAGTTTATCGGGCAGCGGGAGTTTAAATGAGCAGTTCTTC.

The chain is built from TRBV6-5 and TRBJ1-2; D ambiguous. Trimming pared 5 bases from V and 2 bases from J, leaving 12 bases between. The CDR3 has 14 residues. Germline lookup yields CDR1 MNHEY and CDR2 SVGAGI. CDR3 coding DNA: TGTGCCAGCAGTCCCTCAAGTTTCAACTATGGCTACACCTTC. Protein: CASSPSSFNYGYTF.

This clone was recorded a few times. CDR3 amino acids: CASSLAGTNQPQHF. CDR3 bases: TGTGCCAGCAGCTTGGCAGGGACCAATCAGCCCCAGCATTTT. The V call is TRBV5-4, the J call TRBJ1-5; perhaps TRBD1 as D (5 bases). Germline V gene sequence: CDR1 SGHNT, CDR2 YYREEE (reference sequence). Trimming shortened V by 0 bases and J by 3 bases, and 7 bases separated the two germline ends. The CDR3 extends over 14 amino acids.

The chain carries TRBV10-3 and TRBJ2-1; D is undetermined. The length of the CDR3 is 14 residues. Germline-derived CDR1 and CDR2 are ENHRY and SYGVKD. Trimming left V 3 bases short and J 9 bases short, with 15 bases between. The CDR3: CAISDNWAVGEQFF. CDR3 sequence (DNA): TGTGCCATCAGTGATAATTGGGCAGTAGGTGAGCAGTTCTTC.

This clone showed up just a few times. CDR3 residues: CASSQRRTGGVGADSSGNTIYF. CDR3 DNA sequence: TGTGCCAGCAGCCAGAGACGGACAGGGGGCGTGGGAGCCGATAGCTCTGGAAACACCATATATTTT. The chain joins TRBV7-6 to TRBJ1-3; 11 bases align to TRBD1. Germline V gene lookup returns CDR1 SGHVS and CDR2 FNYEAQ. The CDR3 has 22 residues. V lost 5 bases and J lost 0; bases outside the gene matches: 21.

The chain links TRBV24-1 to TRBJ1-2; D perhaps matches TRBD1 (5 bases). Looked up from germline, CDR1 is KGHDR and CDR2 is SFDVKD. V was trimmed by 4 bases and J by 6 bases, leaving 11 bases between them. The CDR3 loop spans 13 amino acids. The CDR3 reads CATSERGSDGYTF. The CDR3 DNA is TGTGCCACCAGTGAACGGGGGTCTGATGGCTACACCTTC.

The chain is built from TRBV5-8 and TRBJ1-3; no reliable D call. Germline lookup yields CDR1 SGHTS and CDR2 YDEGEE. Trimming stripped 1 base from V and 4 bases from J, with 12 bases between. This CDR3 spans 15 amino acids. This CDR3 reads CASSLFGAVGNTIYF. CDR3 in DNA: TGTGCCAGCAGCTTGTTTGGAGCGGTGGGAAACACCATATATTTT.

The chain combines TRBV5-4 with TRBJ2-5, with a possible D match to TRBD1 (6 bases). Germline V CDR1 and CDR2: SGHNT, YYREEE (reference sequence). V was pared by 8 bases and J by 0 bases, with 8 bases between. CDR3 length equals 12 residues. The CDR3 nucleotides read TGTGCCAGTAGGACAGACCAAGAGACCCAGTACTTC. Its translation: CASRTDQETQYF.

This rearrangement joins TRBV27 to TRBJ2-1; 12 bases match TRBD2. The junction had 20 bases not matched to a gene; V was cut back by 6 bases and J by 8 bases. The CDR3 spans 19 residues. CDR1 MNHEY and CDR2 SMNVEV come from the germline V gene (reference sequence). The DNA of the CDR3 is TGTGCCAGCAGCCTTATGAAAGCTAGCGGGAGGGCCCGTAGGGATGAGCAGTTCTTC. Translation: CASSLMKASGRARRDEQFF.

This clone was found once. CDR3 in DNA: TGCGCCAGCAGCGTTAACAGGGGGCTTGGCGGGGAGCTGTTTTTT. Translated, it gives CASSVNRGLGGELFF. The chain has TRBV5-1 and TRBJ2-2; 9 positions agree with TRBD1. After removal of 4 bases from V and 7 bases from J, the junction contained 8 bases not matched to a gene. The germline CDR1 and CDR2 sequences are SGHRS and YFSETQ. This CDR3 spans 15 amino acids.

The chain links TRBV12-3 or TRBV12-4 to TRBJ1-1; a weak D match, TRBD1 (5 bases). V was shortened by 6 bases and J by 8 bases, with 13 bases between the two germline ends. The CDR3 has 12 amino acids. DNA of the CDR3: TGTGCCAGCAGCCCCTGGGGGGAAGAAGCTTTCTTT. This sequence encodes CASSPWGEEAFF.

This rearrangement joins TRBV5-4 to TRBJ1-1; 8 bases match TRBD1. Trimming at V came to 4 bases and at J to 5 bases, leaving 16 bases not matched to a gene. Germline CDR1 reads SGHNT; CDR2 reads YYREEE (reference sequence). There are 17 residues in the CDR3. The CDR3 DNA is TGTGCCAGCAGCCGCAGGTCGGGACAGGTAAGCGGGACTGAAGCTTTCTTT. Protein: CASSRRSGQVSGTEAFF. The complete variable domain, with remaining parts taken from reference TRBV5-4 and TRBJ1-1, reads ETGVTQSPTHLIKTRGQQVTLRCSSQSGHNTVSWYQQALGQGPQFIFQYYREEENGRGNFPPRFSGLQFPNYSSELNVNALELDDSALYLCASSRRSGQVSGTEAFFGQGTRLTVV.

This chain connects TRBV5-4 to TRBJ1-2, with D possibly being TRBD1 (5 bases). The CDR3 runs 15 residues. CDR1 and CDR2 from the germline V gene are SGHNT and YYREEE (reference sequence). V shed 3 bases and J shed 4 bases, with 16 bases lying between them. The CDR3 loop reads CASSSGGTGIYGYTF. In DNA, the CDR3 is TGTGCCAGCAGCTCAGGAGGGACGGGGATCTATGGCTACACCTTC.

The chain carries TRBV29-1 and TRBJ1-1, with no clear D. The germline gives CDR1 SQVTM, CDR2 ANQGSEA. The CDR3 is 13 amino acids. The CDR3 DNA reads TGCACCCTTCAGGTCATTGGGGTCGGTGAAGCTTTCTTT. It codes for CTLQVIGVGEAFF.

This clone was picked up a small number of times. This chain connects TRBV7-6 to TRBJ2-1, with D perhaps matching TRBD1 (6 bases). From germline, CDR1 is SGHVS and CDR2 FNYEAQ. The ends were cut back, 2 bases at V and 6 bases at J, with 20 bases in the middle. The CDR3 is 17 amino acids. CDR3 amino acids: CASSLYNRVGMTNEQFF. CDR3 coding DNA: TGTGCCAGCAGCTTATACAACAGGGTAGGGATGACCAATGAGCAGTTCTTC.

V gene TRBV6-5 combines with J gene TRBJ2-2; a possible D gene is TRBD1 (6 bases). From germline, CDR1 is MNHEY and CDR2 SVGAGI. V lost 6 bases and J 1 base, leaving 9 bases between the germline ends. The CDR3 consists of 14 residues. CDR3 protein: CASSYRENTGELFF. In nucleotides, the CDR3 is TGTGCCAGCAGCTACAGGGAGAACACCGGGGAGCTGTTTTTT.

The sample holds one count of this clone. The chain recombines TRBV21-1 with TRBJ2-2; the D call TRBD2 from the table was never checked on the DNA. TRBV21-1 is termed a pseudogene. CDR3 size: 14 residues. Written as DNA, the CDR3 is TGTGCCAGCAGAGGACTAGCCGGCACCGGGGAGCTGTTTTTT. Protein product: CASRGLAGTGELFF.

The rearrangement uses TRBV6-5 and TRBJ1-1; weak D call: TRBD1 (6 bases). CDR3 length: 14 amino acids. Germline CDR1 reads MNHEY; CDR2 reads SVGAGI. The ends were cut back, 0 bases at V and 8 bases at J, with 13 bases in the middle. As DNA, the CDR3 is TGTGCCAGCAGTTACTCTTACAGGGCAGTGGAAGCTTTCTTT. It translates to CASSYSYRAVEAFF.

This chain links TRBV5-4 with TRBJ2-3; D could derive from TRBD1 or TRBD2 (5 bases each). V was clipped by 2 bases and J by 7 bases, with 14 bases between them. Looked up from germline, CDR1 is SGHNT and CDR2 is YYREEE (reference sequence). The CDR3 is made up of 14 amino acids. CDR3 DNA: TGTGCCAGCAGCTTTGTCCAGGGACGAAATACGCAGTATTTT. This translates into CASSFVQGRNTQYF.

The rearrangement links TRBV19 to TRBJ2-1; tentative D call: TRBD2 (5 bases). V shed 5 bases and J shed 9 bases, with 20 bases lying between them. The CDR3 contains 15 residues. From germline, CDR1 is LNHDA and CDR2 SQIVND (reference sequence). The DNA for the CDR3 is TGTGCCAGTAGTCTCCCGGAACCTCTAGAGGGTGAGCAGTTCTTC. This translates into CASSLPEPLEGEQFF.

This clone was detected once. V usage is TRBV5-1 and J usage is TRBJ2-3; 8 nucleotides agree with TRBD2. This CDR3 has 14 residues. The germline gives CDR1 SGHRS, CDR2 YFSETQ. V shed 3 bases, J shed 5 bases, and the junction held 5 bases outside the gene matches. The DNA of the CDR3 is TGCGCCAGCAGCTCTGGACTAGCAGTAGATACGCAGTATTTT. It codes for CASSSGLAVDTQYF.

J is TRBJ1-6 and V is TRBV3-1 (or the pseudogene TRBV3-2); possible D gene TRBD1, 6 bases. Germline V gene lookup returns CDR1 LGHDT and CDR2 YNNKEL (reference sequence). The V end was cut by 1 base, the J end by 7 bases, with 11 bases between. The CDR3 extends over 15 amino acids. The CDR3 nucleotides are TGTGCCAGCAGCCAAGGGACAGAGATAAATTCACCCCTCCACTTT. Protein sequence: CASSQGTEINSPLHF.

The gene calls are TRBV28 and TRBJ2-7, with D possibly matching TRBD1 (6 bases). Trimming took off 4 bases at V and 4 bases at J, with 11 bases between the two ends. The CDR3 contains 13 residues. CDR1 is MDHEN, CDR2 SYDVKM, per germline. CDR3 nucleotides: TGTGCCAGCAGTTCGACAGGAGAGTACGAGCAGTACTTC. This encodes CASSSTGEYEQYF.

V usage is TRBV27 and J usage is TRBJ2-7, with D perhaps matching TRBD2 (6 bases). This CDR3 is built from 15 residues. Germline loops: CDR1 MNHEY, CDR2 SMNVEV (reference sequence). Trimming cost V 1 base and J 6 bases, with 16 bases left between them. CDR3 DNA sequence: TGTGCCAGCAGTTTATTTTCAGGGCGGGAAGTCGAGCAGTACTTC. It yields the protein CASSLFSGREVEQYF.